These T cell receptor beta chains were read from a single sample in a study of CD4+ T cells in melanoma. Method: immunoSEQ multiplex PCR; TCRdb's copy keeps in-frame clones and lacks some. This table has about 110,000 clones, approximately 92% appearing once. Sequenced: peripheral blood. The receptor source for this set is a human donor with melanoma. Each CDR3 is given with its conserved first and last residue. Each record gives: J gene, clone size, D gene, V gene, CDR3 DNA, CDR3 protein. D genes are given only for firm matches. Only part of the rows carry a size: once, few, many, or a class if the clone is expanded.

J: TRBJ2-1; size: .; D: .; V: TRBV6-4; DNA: TGTGCCAGCAGTGAGGCACCTTCTGAGCAGTTCTTC; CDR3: CASSEAPSEQFF
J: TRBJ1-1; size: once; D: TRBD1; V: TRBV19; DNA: TGTGCCAGTAGTTCCAACAGGGGGCAGGGTACTGAAGCTTTCTTT; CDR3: CASSSNRGQGTEAFF
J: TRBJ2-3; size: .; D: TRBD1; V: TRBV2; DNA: TGTGCCAGTGCCGGACAGGGGGGAACAGATACGCAGTATTTT; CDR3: CASAGQGGTDTQYF
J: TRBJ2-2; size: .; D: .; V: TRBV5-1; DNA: TGCGCCAGCAGCATCGGAGGGACGGCCGGGGAGCTGTTTTTT; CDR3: CASSIGGTAGELFF
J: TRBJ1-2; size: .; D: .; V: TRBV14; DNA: TGTGCCAGCAGCCAAGACCCCACAGGGAGAAGCTATGGCTACACCTTC; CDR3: CASSQDPTGRSYGYTF
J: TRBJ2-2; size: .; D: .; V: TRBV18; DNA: TGTGCCAGCTCGAAGAACACCGGGGAGCTGTTTTTT; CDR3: CASSKNTGELFF
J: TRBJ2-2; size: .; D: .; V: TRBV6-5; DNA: TGTGCCAGCAGTTATTCCGCGAGCGGGGAGCTGTTTTTT; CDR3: CASSYSASGELFF
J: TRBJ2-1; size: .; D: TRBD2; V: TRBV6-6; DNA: TGTGCCAGCTCTGGGGGGGGAGCGGCAATCAATGAGCAGTTCTTC; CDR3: CASSGGGAAINEQFF
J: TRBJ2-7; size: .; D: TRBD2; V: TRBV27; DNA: TGTGCCAGCAGTCCGACTAGCGGGAGTACCTACGAGCAGTACTTC; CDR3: CASSPTSGSTYEQYF
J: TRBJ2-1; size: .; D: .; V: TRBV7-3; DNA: TGTGCCAGCAGCCTCCTAGGCAGCGGCGCATTTGATGAGCAGTTCTTC; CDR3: CASSLLGSGAFDEQFF
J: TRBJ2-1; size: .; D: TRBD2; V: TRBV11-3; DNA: TGTGCCAGCAGCTTCGGACTAGCGGGAGATGAGCAGTTCTTC; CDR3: CASSFGLAGDEQFF
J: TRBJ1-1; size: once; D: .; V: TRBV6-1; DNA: TGTGCCAGCATCGCCCCGAAAGGCCTGAACACTGAAGCTTTCTTT; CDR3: CASIAPKGLNTEAFF
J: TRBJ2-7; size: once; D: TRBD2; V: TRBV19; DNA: TGTGCCAGTAGTGTACTAGCGGGAGACGTCTCCTACGAGCAGTACTTC; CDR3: CASSVLAGDVSYEQYF
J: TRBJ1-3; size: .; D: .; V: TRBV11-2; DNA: TGTGCCAGCAGCTTAGATTGGGTCTCTGGAAACACCATATATTTT; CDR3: CASSLDWVSGNTIYF
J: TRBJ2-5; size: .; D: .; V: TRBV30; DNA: TGTGCCTGGAGTCGCCGACAGCGAGAGACCCAGTACTTC; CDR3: CAWSRRQRETQYF
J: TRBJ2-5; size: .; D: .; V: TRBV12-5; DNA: TGTGCTAGTGGTTTGTTCCGGGGATTTCAAGAGACCCAGTACTTC; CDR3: CASGLFRGFQETQYF
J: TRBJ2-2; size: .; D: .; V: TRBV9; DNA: TGTGCCAGCAGCGTAGGAGCGACAGAAAACACCGGGGAGCTGTTTTTT; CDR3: CASSVGATENTGELFF
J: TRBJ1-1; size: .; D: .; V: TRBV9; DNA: TGTGCCAGCAGCGTAGATCCTCGGCAAGAAGCTTTCTTT; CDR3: CASSVDPRQEAFF
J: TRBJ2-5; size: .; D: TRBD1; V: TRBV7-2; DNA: TGTGCCAGCAGCCTAAGACAGGGGGTAGAGACCCAGTACTTC; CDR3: CASSLRQGVETQYF
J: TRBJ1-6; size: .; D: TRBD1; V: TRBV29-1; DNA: TGCAGCGTTGAGGGCAGGGGGCCGAGTTCACCCCTCCACTTT; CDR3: CSVEGRGPSSPLHF
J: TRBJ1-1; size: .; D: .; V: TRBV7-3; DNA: TGTGCCAGCAGCTTAACGAGTGGACGCGCTTTTTTT; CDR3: CASSLTSGRAFF
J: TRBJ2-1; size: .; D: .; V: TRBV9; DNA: TGTGCCAGCAGCGTAGCGGGTAGGGGAGATGAGCAGTTCTTC; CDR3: CASSVAGRGDEQFF
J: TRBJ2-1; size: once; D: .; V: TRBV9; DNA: TGTGCCAGCAGCGTAGGTTTTGGAGATCAGCAGTTCTTC; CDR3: CASSVGFGDQQFF
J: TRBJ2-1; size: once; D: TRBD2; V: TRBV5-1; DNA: TGCGCCAGCAGCTTGGGACTAGCGTACTATGAGCAGTTCTTC; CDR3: CASSLGLAYYEQFF
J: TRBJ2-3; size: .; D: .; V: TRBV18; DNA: TGTGCCAGCTCACCGGCTACAACCGGTACGCAGTATTTT; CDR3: CASSPATTGTQYF
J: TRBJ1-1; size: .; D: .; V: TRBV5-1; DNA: TGCGCCAGCAGCTCCACCACATGGTGGAACACTGAAGCTTTCTTT; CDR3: CASSSTTWWNTEAFF
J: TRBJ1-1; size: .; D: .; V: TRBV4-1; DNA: TGCGCCAGCAGCCAAGACTCCTCGGGGGGTCTGTTGGCTTTCTTT; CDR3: CASSQDSSGGLLAFF
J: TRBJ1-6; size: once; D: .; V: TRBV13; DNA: TGTGCCAGCAGCTTAGCCAACACACCCCTCCACTTT; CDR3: CASSLANTPLHF
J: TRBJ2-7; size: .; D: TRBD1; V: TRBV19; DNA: TGTGCCAGTAGTTCAGGGGGCGCCTACGAGCAGTACTTC; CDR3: CASSSGGAYEQYF